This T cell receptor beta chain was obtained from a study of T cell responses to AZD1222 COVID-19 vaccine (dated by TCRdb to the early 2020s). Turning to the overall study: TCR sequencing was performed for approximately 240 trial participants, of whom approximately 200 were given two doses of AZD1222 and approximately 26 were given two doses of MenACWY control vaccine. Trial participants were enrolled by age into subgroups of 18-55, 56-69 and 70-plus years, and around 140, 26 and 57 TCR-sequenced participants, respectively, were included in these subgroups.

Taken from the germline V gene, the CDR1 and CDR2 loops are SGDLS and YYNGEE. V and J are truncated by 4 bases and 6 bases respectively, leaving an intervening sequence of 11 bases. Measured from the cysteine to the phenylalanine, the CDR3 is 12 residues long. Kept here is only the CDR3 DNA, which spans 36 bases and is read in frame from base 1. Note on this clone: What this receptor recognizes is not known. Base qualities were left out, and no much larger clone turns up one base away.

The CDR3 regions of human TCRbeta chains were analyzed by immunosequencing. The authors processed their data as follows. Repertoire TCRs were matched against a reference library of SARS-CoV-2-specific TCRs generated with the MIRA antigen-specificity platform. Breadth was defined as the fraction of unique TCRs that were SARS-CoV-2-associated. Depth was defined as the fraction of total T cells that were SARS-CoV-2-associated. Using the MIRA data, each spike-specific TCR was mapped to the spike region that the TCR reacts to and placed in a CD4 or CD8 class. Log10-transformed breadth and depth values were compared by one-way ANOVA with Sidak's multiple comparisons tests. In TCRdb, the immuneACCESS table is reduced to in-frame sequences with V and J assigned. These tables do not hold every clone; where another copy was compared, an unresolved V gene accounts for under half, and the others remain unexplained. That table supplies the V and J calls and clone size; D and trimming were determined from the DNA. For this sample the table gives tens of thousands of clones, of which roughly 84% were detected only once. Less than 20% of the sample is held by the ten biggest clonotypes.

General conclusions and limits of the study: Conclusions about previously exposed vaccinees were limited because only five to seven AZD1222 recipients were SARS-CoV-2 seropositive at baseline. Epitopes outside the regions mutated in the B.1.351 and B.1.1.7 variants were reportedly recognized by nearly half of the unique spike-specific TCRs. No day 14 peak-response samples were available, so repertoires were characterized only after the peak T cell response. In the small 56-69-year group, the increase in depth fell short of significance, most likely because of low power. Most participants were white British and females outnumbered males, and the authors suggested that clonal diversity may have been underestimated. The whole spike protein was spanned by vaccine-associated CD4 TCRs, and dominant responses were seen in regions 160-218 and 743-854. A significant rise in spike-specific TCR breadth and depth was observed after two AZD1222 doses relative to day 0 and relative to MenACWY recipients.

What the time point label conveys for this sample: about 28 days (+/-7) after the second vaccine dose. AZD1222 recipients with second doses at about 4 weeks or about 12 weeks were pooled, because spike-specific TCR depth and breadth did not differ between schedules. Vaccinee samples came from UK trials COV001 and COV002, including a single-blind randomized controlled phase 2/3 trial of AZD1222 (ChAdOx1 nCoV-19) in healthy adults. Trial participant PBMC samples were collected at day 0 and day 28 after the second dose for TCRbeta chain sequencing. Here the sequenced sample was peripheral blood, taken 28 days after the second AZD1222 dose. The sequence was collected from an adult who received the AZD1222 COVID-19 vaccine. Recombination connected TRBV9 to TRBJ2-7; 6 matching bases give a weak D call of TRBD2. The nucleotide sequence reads TGTGCCAGCAGCCAAGTGGGGGGCGAGCAGTACTTC. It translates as CASSQVGGEQYF.